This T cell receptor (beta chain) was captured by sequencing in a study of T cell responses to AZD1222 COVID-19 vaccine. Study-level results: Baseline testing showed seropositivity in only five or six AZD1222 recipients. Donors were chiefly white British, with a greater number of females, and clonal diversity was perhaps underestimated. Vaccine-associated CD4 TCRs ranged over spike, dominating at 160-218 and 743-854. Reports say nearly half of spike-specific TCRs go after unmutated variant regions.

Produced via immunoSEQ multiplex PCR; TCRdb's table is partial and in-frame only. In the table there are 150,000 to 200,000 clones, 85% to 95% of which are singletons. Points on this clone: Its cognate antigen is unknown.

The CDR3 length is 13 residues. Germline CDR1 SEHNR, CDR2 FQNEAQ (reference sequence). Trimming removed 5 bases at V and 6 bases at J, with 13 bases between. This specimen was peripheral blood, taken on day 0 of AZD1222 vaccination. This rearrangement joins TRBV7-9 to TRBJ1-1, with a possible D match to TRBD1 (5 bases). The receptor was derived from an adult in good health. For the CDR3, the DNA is TGTGCCAGCAGCCCACCCGGGGGTCCTGAAGCTTTCTTT. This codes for CASSPPGGPEAFF.